Below, 4 T cell receptor beta chains from the same sample are listed, as sequenced in a study of T cells in Graves' hyperthyroidism and ophthalmopathy. RNA transcripts provided the source from which TCR beta CDR3 regions were amplified. The study used the HTBI primer set for a first-round RT-PCR of the TCR CDR3. TCRdb re-derived calls from the multiplex PCR reads in MiXCR, one entry per CDR3 protein. The sample lists some 560,000 distinct CDR3 sequences, 15% to 17% occurring once. The sequenced material came from blood. The receptors were sampled from a woman aged 30 to 39 with Graves' hyperthyroidism.

In regard to this clonotype: It may be a read error: a sequence one base away is much more abundant. The rearrangement uses TRBV3-1 and TRBJ2-2, with no clear D. Trimming cost V 1 base and J 8 bases, with 11 bases left between them. From germline, CDR1 is LGHDT and CDR2 YNNKEL (reference sequence). CDR3 length: 14 residues. Written as DNA, the CDR3 is TGTGCCAGCAGCCAAGGGCTCTCTACAGGGGAGCTGTTTTTT. Amino acids: CASSQGLSTGELFF.

V and J are TRBV19 and TRBJ2-1; possibly TRBD2 for D (6 bases). V lost 3 bases, J lost 10 bases, and 10 bases lay in between. Looked up from germline, CDR1 is LNHDA and CDR2 is SQIVND (reference sequence). The CDR3 has 12 residues. This CDR3 is CASSISGREQFF. CDR3 nucleotide sequence: TGTGCCAGTAGTATTAGCGGTAGGGAGCAGTTCTTC.

This clonotype was counted between two and nine times. The rearrangement uses TRBV14 and TRBJ2-1, with D possibly being TRBD1 (5 bases). Germline-derived CDR1 and CDR2 are SGHDN and FVKESK. V gave up 6 bases and J gave up 5 bases, with 17 bases separating them. This CDR3 comprises 15 residues. In nucleotides, the CDR3 is TGTGCCAGCAGGGAATCGCTAAAGGACAACAATGAGCAGTTCTTC. Amino acids: CASRESLKDNNEQFF.

This clonotype was seen a few times. V gene TRBV12-3 or TRBV12-4 combines with J gene TRBJ1-3, with D possibly TRBD1 on 5 matching bases. This CDR3 is built from 21 residues. Trimming stripped 3 bases from V and 0 bases from J, with 27 bases between. CDR3 in DNA: TGTGCCAGCAGTTTGGGTAGTTTGGGGGTTCGGGCTTTTAGCTCTGGAAACACCATATATTTT. Residues: CASSLGSLGVRAFSSGNTIYF.